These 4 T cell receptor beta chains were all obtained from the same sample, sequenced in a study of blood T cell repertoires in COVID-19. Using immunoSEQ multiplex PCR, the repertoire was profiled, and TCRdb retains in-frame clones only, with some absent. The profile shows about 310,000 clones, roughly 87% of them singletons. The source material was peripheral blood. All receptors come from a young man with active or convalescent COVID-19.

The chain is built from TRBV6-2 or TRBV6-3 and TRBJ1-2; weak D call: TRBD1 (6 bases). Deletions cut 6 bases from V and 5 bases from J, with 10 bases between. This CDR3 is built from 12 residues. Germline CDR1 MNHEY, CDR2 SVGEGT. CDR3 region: CASSSQGYGYTF. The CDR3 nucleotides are TGTGCCAGCAGCTCTCAGGGGTATGGCTACACCTTC.

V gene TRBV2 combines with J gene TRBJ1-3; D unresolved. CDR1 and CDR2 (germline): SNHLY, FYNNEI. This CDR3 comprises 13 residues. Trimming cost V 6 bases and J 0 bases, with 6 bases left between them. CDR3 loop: CASSESSGNTIYF. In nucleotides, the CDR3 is TGTGCCAGCAGCGAGAGCTCTGGAAACACCATATATTTT. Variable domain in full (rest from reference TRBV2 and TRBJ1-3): EPEVTQTPSHQVTQMGQEVILRCVPISNHLYFYWYRQILGQKVEFLVSFYNNEISEKSEIFDDQFSVERPDGSNFTLKIRSTKLEDSAMYFCASSESSGNTIYFGEGSWLTVV.

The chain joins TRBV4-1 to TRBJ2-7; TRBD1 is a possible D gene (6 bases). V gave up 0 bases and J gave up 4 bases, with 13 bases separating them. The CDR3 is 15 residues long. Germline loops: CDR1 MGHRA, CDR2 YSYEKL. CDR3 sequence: CASSQDLGARYEQYF. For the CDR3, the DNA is TGCGCCAGCAGCCAAGATCTGGGGGCGCGTTACGAGCAGTACTTC.

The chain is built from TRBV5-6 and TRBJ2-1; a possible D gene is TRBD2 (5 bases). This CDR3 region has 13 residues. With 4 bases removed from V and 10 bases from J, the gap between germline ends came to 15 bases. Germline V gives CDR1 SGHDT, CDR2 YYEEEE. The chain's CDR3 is CASSEDLKREQFF. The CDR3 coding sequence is TGTGCCAGCAGCGAGGACCTAAAGCGGGAGCAGTTCTTC.